A selection of T cell receptor beta chains follows, all from one sample in a study of blood T cells in healthy people across ages. Each CDR3 protein is one row after TCRdb ran MiXCR on the 5' RACE reads. The repertoire has roughly 790,000 distinct CDR3 sequences, roughly 41% of them found once; the top ten carry 20% to 25%. The sequenced sample consisted of blood. The receptors here all came from a woman aged 55-70 years in good health. Each CDR3 is given with its conserved first and last residue. D genes are given only for firm matches. Only part of the rows carry a size: once, few, many, or a class if the clone is expanded.

j_call d_call clone_size v_call cdr3_aa cdr3_nt
TRBJ2-7 TRBD2 - TRBV20-1 CSARGRTSGLYNEQYF TGCAGTGCTAGGGGACGGACTAGCGGACTCTACAATGAGCAGTACTTC
TRBJ2-3 TRBD1 many TRBV5-1 CASSSRGHGDTQYF TGCGCCAGCAGTTCTAGGGGGCATGGAGATACGCAGTATTTT
TRBJ2-6 - many TRBV20-1 CSAQGQTTISGANVLTF TGCAGTGCCCAAGGACAGACCACAATCTCTGGGGCCAACGTCCTGACTTTC
TRBJ2-5 TRBD1 few TRBV6-1 CASSRTWDRQETQYF TGTGCCAGCAGCAGGACGTGGGACAGACAAGAGACCCAGTACTTC
TRBJ1-5 - - TRBV20-1 CSVYQGGQPQHF TGCAGTGTTTATCAGGGTGGCCAGCCCCAGCATTTT
TRBJ1-6 - - TRBV20-1 CSASDGTGYNSPLHF TGCAGTGCCTCGGACGGGACCGGTTATAATTCACCCCTCCACTTT
TRBJ2-3 - - TRBV9 CASSVALGPNTQYF TGTGCCAGCAGCGTAGCTTTGGGCCCTAATACGCAGTATTTT
TRBJ1-2 - few TRBV3-1 CASSQLRTETNYGYTF TGTGCCAGCAGCCAACTACGGACTGAGACTAACTATGGCTACACCTTC
TRBJ2-1 TRBD2 - TRBV15 CATSRNLLAASYNEQFF TGTGCCACCAGCAGAAACCTTCTAGCGGCCTCCTACAATGAGCAGTTCTTC
TRBJ2-3 - - TRBV2 CASMGGVSTDTQYF TGTGCCAGCATGGGCGGGGTTAGCACAGATACGCAGTATTTT
TRBJ2-1 TRBD2 - TRBV20-1 CSAPNPGLAGAFSYNVQFF TGCAGTGCTCCCAACCCCGGGCTAGCGGGAGCCTTCTCCTACAATGTGCAGTTCTTC
TRBJ2-7 TRBD2 - TRBV5-1 CASSQTSGGTYEQYF TGCGCCAGCAGCCAGACTAGCGGGGGTACGTACGAGCAGTACTTC
TRBJ2-2 - - TRBV11-3 CARTKGLNTGELFF TGTGCCCGCACTAAGGGACTCAACACCGGGGAGCTGTTTTTT
TRBJ1-2 TRBD1 few TRBV3-1 CASSQGTGYGYTF TGTGCCAGCAGCCAAGGGACAGGGTATGGCTACACCTTC
TRBJ2-4 - few TRBV5-1 CASSLGQGGSIQYF TGCGCCAGCAGCTTAGGACAAGGAGGGAGCATTCAGTACTTC
TRBJ2-5 - - TRBV29-1 CSVERGPTGRRETQYF TGCAGCGTTGAAAGGGGGCCGACAGGGAGGAGGGAGACCCAGTACTTC
TRBJ2-7 - - TRBV27 CASSYLDTREQYF TGTGCCAGCAGTTACCTGGACACCCGCGAGCAGTACTTC
TRBJ1-2 - few TRBV6-5 CASSSRDRYLSTF TGTGCCAGCAGTTCCCGGGACCGCTATTTGAGCACCTTC
TRBJ2-7 - few TRBV12-5 CASGLSGYEQYF TGTGCTAGTGGTTTGTCCGGCTACGAGCAGTACTTC
TRBJ2-5 - - TRBV20-1 CSARLGLGQETQYF TGCAGTGCTAGACTGGGGCTGGGCCAAGAGACCCAGTACTTC
TRBJ2-1 - - TRBV7-9 CASSLLAHYNEQFF TGTGCCAGCAGCTTACTAGCGCACTACAATGAGCAGTTCTTC
TRBJ2-1 - many TRBV12-3/TRBV12-4 CASTTPSSYNEQFF TGTGCCAGCACCACACCCAGCTCCTACAATGAGCAGTTCTTC
TRBJ2-5 - once TRBV6-6 CASSYSGMVAYQETQYF TGTGCCAGCAGTTACTCGGGAATGGTAGCGTACCAAGAGACCCAGTACTTC
TRBJ2-7 - few TRBV7-8 CASSLSRAPISHEQYF TGTGCCAGCAGCCTTAGCAGGGCCCCAATCTCCCACGAGCAGTACTTC
TRBJ2-1 - - TRBV18 CASSPLASAYNEQFF TGTGCCAGCTCACCACTTGCTAGCGCCTACAATGAGCAGTTCTTC
TRBJ2-5 - - TRBV5-1 CASSPNPRDLGETQYF TGCGCCAGCAGCCCGAACCCAAGGGACCTGGGGGAGACCCAGTACTTC
TRBJ2-1 - - TRBV15 CATSRDRLGNEQFF TGTGCCACCAGCAGAGATCGGTTAGGTAATGAGCAGTTCTTC
TRBJ1-5 - - TRBV27 CASSPKTGEGQPQHF TGTGCCAGCAGTCCGAAGACGGGGGAAGGTCAGCCCCAGCATTTT
TRBJ2-5 TRBD2 - TRBV4-3 CASSQVISLAGQETQYF TGCGCCAGCAGCCAAGTAATAAGTCTAGCGGGGCAAGAGACCCAGTACTTC
TRBJ2-7 - - TRBV7-9 CASSPSSPSYEQYF TGTGCCAGCAGCCCCAGCAGTCCCTCCTACGAGCAGTACTTC
TRBJ1-1 - - TRBV12-3/TRBV12-4 CASKGTVNTEAFF TGTGCCAGCAAAGGGACGGTGAACACTGAAGCTTTCTTT
TRBJ2-5 TRBD2 few TRBV7-2 CASSWVAGAGETQYF TGTGCCAGCAGCTGGGTTGCGGGAGCGGGAGAGACCCAGTACTTC
TRBJ2-5 - - TRBV29-1 CSVDIGIHQETQYF TGCAGCGTTGATATAGGGATCCACCAAGAGACCCAGTACTTC
TRBJ1-5 - - TRBV2 CASRDGEVHQPQHF TGTGCCAGCAGGGACGGGGAAGTTCATCAGCCCCAGCATTTT
TRBJ2-5 TRBD2 - TRBV20-1 CSAGLAGALVQYF TGCAGTGCTGGACTAGCGGGGGCTTTGGTACAGTACTTC
TRBJ1-2 TRBD1 - TRBV7-3 CASSPDRGPLYGYTF TGTGCCAGCAGCCCCGACAGGGGCCCACTCTATGGCTACACCTTC
TRBJ1-2 TRBD1 - TRBV4-3 CASSQVTGGLSGYTF TGCGCCAGCAGCCAAGTAACAGGGGGCTTAAGCGGCTACACCTTC
TRBJ2-3 - - TRBV15 CATSSGRAEPGTDTQYF TGTGCCACCAGCAGTGGACGAGCGGAACCTGGCACAGATACGCAGTATTTT
TRBJ2-1 TRBD2 - TRBV7-9 CASSSGVSGDLNEQFF TGTGCCAGCAGCTCCGGGGTTAGCGGGGACCTCAATGAGCAGTTCTTC